Below, 5 T cell receptor beta chains from the same sample are listed, as sequenced in a study of T cell responses to AZD1222 COVID-19 vaccine (dated by TCRdb to 2020 to 2022). Library preparation employed the immunoSEQ multiplex PCR assay. Imported from immuneACCESS, the table was reduced by TCRdb to in-frame sequences with V and J called. These copies leave out some clones; in studies compared against another copy, an unresolved V gene accounts for under half, and the cause of the remainder is not known. The sample yields some 69,000 clones; 65% to 90% were counted once. Of the sample, 15% to 20% is held by the ten largest clones. Interpreted using the paper, the time point label stands for: baseline before first vaccination. Material: peripheral blood, obtained on day 0 of AZD1222 vaccination. These receptors came from an adult in good health.

In its sample, this clone was seen a few times. This sequence joins TRBV7-2 and TRBJ1-6; D is ambiguous. Germline loops: CDR1 SGHTA, CDR2 FQGNSA. There are 15 residues in the CDR3. V was trimmed by 6 bases and J by 11 bases, leaving 20 bases between them. The CDR3 nucleotides read TGTGCCAGCAGGGCTCCGGGCCCAGAAGCTCCACCCCTCCACTTT. Protein product: CASRAPGPEAPPLHF. Based on the CDR3 plus reference TRBV7-2 and TRBJ1-6, the full variable domain is GAGVSQSPSNKVTEKGKDVELRCDPISGHTALYWYRQSLGQGLEFLIYFQGNSAPDKSGLPSDRFSAERTGGSVSTLTIQRTQQEDSAVYLCASRAPGPEAPPLHFGNGTRLTVT.

The V and J genes are TRBV9 and TRBJ1-4, with TRBD1 as a possible D gene (6 bases). The V gene's germline CDR1 is SGDLS and CDR2 YYNGEE. CDR3 length equals 14 residues. With 3 bases removed from V and 5 bases from J, the gap between germline ends came to 11 bases. The CDR3 region has the DNA TGTGCCAGCAGCGCCAGGGGCACAAATGAAAAACTGTTTTTT. It encodes CASSARGTNEKLFF.

This clone showed up just once. The chain links TRBV19 to TRBJ1-5; 11 bases fit TRBD1. Germline CDR1 and CDR2: LNHDA and SQIVND (reference sequence). V trimming: 5 bases; J trimming: 6 bases; junction bases outside the gene matches: 6. The CDR3 is 15 amino acids. In nucleotides, the CDR3 is TGTGCCAGTAGTGCCGGGACAGGGGGGGGTCAGCCCCAGCATTTT. Encoded protein: CASSAGTGGGQPQHF.

The chain uses TRBV2 and TRBJ1-5, with D perhaps matching TRBD1 (6 bases). V lost 6 bases and J 3 bases, leaving 15 bases between the germline ends. Germline V gene data show CDR1 as SNHLY and CDR2 as FYNNEI. The CDR3 extends over 15 amino acids. This CDR3 is CASRGGTISNQPQHF. As DNA, the CDR3 is TGTGCCAGCAGGGGTGGGACAATTTCCAATCAGCCCCAGCATTTT.

This rearrangement joins TRBV4-1 to TRBJ1-4, with 7 bases aligning to TRBD1. The V and J ends lost 0 bases and 8 bases, in that order; junction bases with no gene match: 3. Germline V gene lookup returns CDR1 MGHRA and CDR2 YSYEKL. The CDR3 is 14 residues long. CDR3 sequence reads: CASSQEPRGEKLFF. The DNA of the CDR3 is TGCGCCAGCAGCCAAGAACCCAGGGGGGAAAAACTGTTTTTT.